This T cell receptor (beta chain) was identified during a study of blood T cell repertoires in COVID-19. In the source study's methods: By means of reference gene primer amplification, nucleated cell counts were estimated. The protocol was immunoSEQ multiplex PCR, while the TCRdb copy is restricted to in-frame clones and leaves out a portion. V and J calls and clone size are copied from that table; D and trimming were computed from the DNA. The sample holds some 160,000 clones; around 79% are singletons and the top ten take 7% to 9%. CDR3 length equals 11 residues. Germline CDR1 reads LNHDA; CDR2 reads SQIVND (reference sequence). V was shortened by 4 bases and J by 7 bases, with 7 bases between the two germline ends.

The J gene is TRBJ1-2, the V gene TRBV19; D uncertain. The sequencing input was peripheral blood. The TCR originated in a man aged 45 to 65 with active or convalescent COVID-19. The DNA for the CDR3 is TGTGCCAGTAGTAAGCTGTTTGGCTACACCTTC. Translation gives CASSKLFGYTF.